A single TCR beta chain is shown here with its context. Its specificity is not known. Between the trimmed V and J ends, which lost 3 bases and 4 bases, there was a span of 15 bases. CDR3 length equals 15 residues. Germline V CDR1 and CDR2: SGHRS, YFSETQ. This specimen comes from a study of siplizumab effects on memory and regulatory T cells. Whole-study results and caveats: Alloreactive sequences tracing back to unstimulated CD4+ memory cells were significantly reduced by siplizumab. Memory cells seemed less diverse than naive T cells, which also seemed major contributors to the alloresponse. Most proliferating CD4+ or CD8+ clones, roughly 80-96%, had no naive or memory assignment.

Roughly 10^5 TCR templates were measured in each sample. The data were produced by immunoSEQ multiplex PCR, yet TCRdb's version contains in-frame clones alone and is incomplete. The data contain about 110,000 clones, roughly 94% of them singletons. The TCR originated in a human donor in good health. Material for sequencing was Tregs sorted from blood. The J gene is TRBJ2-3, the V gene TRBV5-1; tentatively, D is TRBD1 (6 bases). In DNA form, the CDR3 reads TGCGCCAGCAGCTGGCAAACAGGGTCCGCAGATACGCAGTATTTT. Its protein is CASSWQTGSADTQYF.